These 32 T cell receptor beta chains were all obtained from the same sample, sequenced in a study of shared clonotypes between healthy human individuals (dated by TCRdb to the early 2020s). To prepare the library, the immunoSEQ multiplex PCR assay was applied. TCRdb mirrors the immuneACCESS table, restricted to in-frame sequences. Some clones are absent from its copies; in checked studies, under half trace to an unresolved V gene, and the reason for the others is unknown. This sample is represented by roughly 700,000 clones; less than 85% of them were singletons. In total, the top ten clones hold approximately 1.7% of the sample. Specimen: memory CD4+ T cells sorted from blood. The cell subset or site label of this sample denotes: CD45RA-negative fraction. The receptors stem from a young woman in good health.

A single count supports this clone. The chain couples TRBV4-1 to TRBJ1-4, with 12 positions matching TRBD1. The CDR3 is made up of 19 amino acids. Germline CDR1 and CDR2: MGHRA and YSYEKL. J was trimmed by 7 bases and V by 3 bases; bases with no gene match: 15. The DNA for the CDR3 is TGCGCCAGCAGCCATCACCCCCCGGGACAGGGGGCGAGTCGTGAAAAACTGTTTTTT. Encoded protein: CASSHHPPGQGASREKLFF.

Regarding this clone: Other DNA sequences of this sample code for an identical CDR3. The chain combines TRBV18 with TRBJ1-2; 11 bases agree with TRBD1. CDR1 KGHSH and CDR2 LQKENI come from the germline V gene. V lost 2 bases, J lost 5 bases, and 1 base stayed unmatched. The CDR3 runs to 14 residues. The CDR3 here is CASSPGQGAYGYTF. CDR3 coding DNA: TGTGCCAGCTCACCAGGACAGGGGGCATATGGCTACACCTTC.

This clone was counted between two and nine times. J is TRBJ2-7 and V is TRBV21-1; TRBD2, the table's D call, lacks a check against the DNA. TRBV21-1 is a listed pseudogene. The CDR3 runs to 13 residues. The DNA for the CDR3 is TGTGCCAGCAGCAAAGGGCTCCGCCCCGGGGAGTACTTC. Amino acids: CASSKGLRPGEYF.

The chain recombines TRBV25-1 with TRBJ1-1; D perhaps matches TRBD1 (6 bases). The CDR3 is 12 amino acids. Germline CDR1 reads MGHDK; CDR2 reads SYGVNS. V was trimmed by 1 base and J by 8 bases, leaving 8 bases between them. In nucleotides, the CDR3 is TGTGCCAGCAGTGAATTCACAGGGGAAGCTTTCTTT. This codes for CASSEFTGEAFF.

This clone was observed a handful of times. This rearrangement joins TRBV2 to TRBJ2-7; D gene ambiguous. The V gene lost 7 bases and the J gene lost 6 bases, with 16 bases spanning the gap. The CDR3 totals 13 residues. Germline CDR1 is SNHLY and CDR2 is FYNNEI. CDR3 nucleotides: TGTGCCAGCAAGATGGACCTACCGTCCGAGCAGTACTTC. Encoded protein: CASKMDLPSEQYF.

The chain has TRBV23-1 and TRBJ2-2; weak D call: TRBD2 (6 bases). TRBV23-1 is an open reading frame whose function is uncertain. The CDR3 is made up of 15 amino acids. Trimming cost V 4 bases and J 4 bases, with 13 bases left between them. The CDR3 loop is CASSPRESLTGELFF. DNA for the CDR3: TGCGCCAGCAGTCCTCGGGAGTCCCTCACCGGGGAGCTGTTTTTT.

This clone turned up a few times. One end of the junction is discordant with germline, which a read error may explain. V is TRBV19 and J is TRBJ2-1; unclear D gene. From germline, CDR1 is LNHDA and CDR2 SQIVND (reference sequence). This CDR3 contains 14 residues. CDR3 in DNA: TGTGCCAGTTGTATAGAGGATCACTACAATGAGCAGTTCTTC. This translates into CASCIEDHYNEQFF.

About this clone itself: The same CDR3 arises from other DNA sequences in this sample as well. The DNA of the CDR3 is TGTGCCAGCCACAGCTCTGGGGCCAACGTCCTGACTTTC. Amino acid sequence: CASHSSGANVLTF. V and J are TRBV2 and TRBJ2-6; D gene unclear. Trimming left V 8 bases short and J 0 bases short, with 5 bases between. The germline CDR1 and CDR2 sequences are SNHLY and FYNNEI. The CDR3 totals 13 residues.

The gene calls are TRBV7-3 and TRBJ2-3; TRBD2 matches at 8 bases. From germline, CDR1 is SGHTA and CDR2 FQGTGA. V was clipped by 2 bases and J by 5 bases; unmatched bases: 9. CDR3 length: 16 amino acids. CDR3 nucleotide sequence: TGTGCCAGCAGCTTAGGGCGAGCGGGAGCGGGAGATACGCAGTATTTT. It specifies CASSLGRAGAGDTQYF.

The chain recombines TRBV7-2 with TRBJ2-1; perhaps D is TRBD1 or TRBD2 (5 bases each). V was pared by 6 bases and J by 0 bases, with 12 bases between. This CDR3 spans 15 amino acids. Germline loops: CDR1 SGHTA, CDR2 FQGNSA. DNA for the CDR3: TGTGCCAGCAGGCCAGTCGGGGCCTCCTACAATGAGCAGTTCTTC. Its translation: CASRPVGASYNEQFF.

V gene TRBV4-1 combines with J gene TRBJ2-1, with 9 bases aligning to TRBD1. The germline V gene has CDR1 MGHRA and CDR2 YSYEKL. The V segment lost 4 bases and the J segment 7 bases; nucleotides outside the gene matches: 8. This CDR3 comprises 15 residues. This CDR3 reads CASSRPGQGTNEQFF. The DNA for the CDR3 is TGCGCCAGCAGCCGTCCGGGACAGGGTACGAATGAGCAGTTCTTC.

This clone came up once. The chain joins TRBV7-2 to TRBJ2-7, with TRBD2 identical over 8 bases. This CDR3 is built from 14 residues. Per the germline V gene, CDR1 is SGHTA and CDR2 is FQGNSA. J lost 0 bases, V lost 6 bases, and 4 bases had no gene match. In DNA form, the CDR3 reads TGTGCCAGCAGAATAGCGGGATCCTCCTACGAGCAGTACTTC. Its translation: CASRIAGSSYEQYF.

This chain links TRBV15 with TRBJ2-3, with 10 bases identical to TRBD2. CDR3 length: 17 residues. Germline loops: CDR1 LNHNV, CDR2 YYDKDF (reference sequence). Trimming removed 0 bases from V and 8 bases from J; junction bases left unmatched: 11. CDR3 DNA: TGTGCCACCAGCAGAGAAAAGACTAGCGGGCTGGCAGGTACGCAGTATTTT. Translated: CATSREKTSGLAGTQYF.

A few counts support this clone. The same CDR3 also results from other DNA sequences found in this sample. The chain couples TRBV18 to TRBJ2-5, with D uncertain. CDR1 and CDR2 from the germline V gene are KGHSH and LQKENI. V dropped 2 bases and J dropped 4 bases, with 5 bases sitting between them. This CDR3 contains 12 residues. This chain's CDR3 is CASSPSGETQYF. The CDR3 region has the DNA TGTGCCAGCTCACCATCGGGAGAGACCCAGTACTTC. Together with reference TRBV18 and TRBJ2-5, the CDR3 gives the full variable domain: NAGVMQNPRHLVRRRGQEARLRCSPMKGHSHVYWYRQLPEEGLKFMVYLQKENIIDESGMPKERFSAEFPKEGPSILRIQQVVRGDSAAYFCASSPSGETQYFGPGTRLLVL.

This rearrangement joins TRBV19 to TRBJ1-2; 8 bases match TRBD1. The J segment lost 4 bases and the V segment lost 5 bases, leaving 6 bases of the junction unmatched. The germline V gene has CDR1 LNHDA and CDR2 SQIVND (reference sequence). The CDR3 has 14 residues. The CDR3 spells CASSPDRDAYGYTF. CDR3 sequence (DNA): TGTGCCAGTAGTCCGGACAGGGATGCCTATGGCTACACCTTC.

The rearrangement links TRBV25-1 to TRBJ2-3, with D unresolved. CDR1 and CDR2 from the germline V gene are MGHDK and SYGVNS. There are 14 residues in the CDR3. V lost 4 bases to trimming and J lost 0 bases, with 8 bases between them. The CDR3: CASSGQVSTDTQYF. CDR3 DNA: TGTGCCAGCAGTGGCCAAGTAAGCACAGATACGCAGTATTTT.

This clone was seen a single time. The rearrangement uses TRBV6-1 and TRBJ2-7; 7 bases match TRBD1. The germline V gene encodes CDR1 MNHNS and CDR2 SASEGT. V shed 8 bases and J 0 bases; nucleotides not matched to a gene: 7. This CDR3 spans 14 amino acids. The CDR3 here is CASRSGQNSYEQYF. In DNA, the CDR3 is TGTGCCAGCCGGTCGGGACAGAACTCCTACGAGCAGTACTTC.

This clone was picked up a small number of times. The genes are TRBV28 and TRBJ2-4; D tentatively reads TRBD1 or TRBD2 (5 bases each). Trimming took 6 bases from V and 15 from J, leaving 27 bases between them. Germline V gene data show CDR1 as MDHEN and CDR2 as SYDVKM. The CDR3 contains 15 residues. CDR3 protein: CASRSGNLRSSPRYF. CDR3 in DNA: TGTGCCAGCAGATCAGGGAATCTGCGCTCTAGCCCTCGGTACTTC. Full variable domain (missing parts from reference TRBV28 and TRBJ2-4): DVKVTQSSRYLVKRTGEKVFLECVQDMDHENMFWYRQDPGLGLRLIYFSYDVKMKEKGDIPEGYSVSREKKERFSLILESASTNQTSMYLCASRSGNLRSSPRYFGAGTRLSVL.

As regards this clone: The conserved phenylalanine or tryptophan is not found at the CDR3 terminus, so this likely reflects a read error. The limits of the CDR3 on the DNA are not certain, so only TCRdb's listed CDR3 is given. The V gene is TRBV28, the J gene TRBJ1-1; the D segment call TRBD1 is taken from the table without a DNA check. Germline values: CDR1 MDHEN, CDR2 SYDVKM. Counting both end residues, the CDR3 totals 12 amino acids. CDR3: CASSVSGTGGSL.

V gene TRBV5-1 combines with J gene TRBJ1-1; TRBD1 is a possible D gene (5 bases). Germline assignment: CDR1 SGHRS and CDR2 YFSETQ. CDR3 length equals 14 residues. V lost 4 bases and J lost 4, with 14 bases in between. The CDR3 sequence is CASSRLDRGTEAFF. The CDR3 nucleotides read TGCGCCAGCAGCCGCCTAGACAGAGGCACTGAAGCTTTCTTT.

J is TRBJ2-3 and V is TRBV28; 7 positions agree with TRBD2. The CDR3 sequence is 15 residues long. The J segment lost 3 bases and the V segment lost 7 bases, leaving 10 bases of the junction unmatched. Germline CDR1 MDHEN, CDR2 SYDVKM. CDR3 DNA sequence: TGTGCCAGCACCCCTCGCGGGAGACCTACAGATACGCAGTATTTT. Protein: CASTPRGRPTDTQYF.

This clone was detected only once. The rearrangement links TRBV1 to TRBJ2-3; no check of the table's D call, TRBD2, against the DNA was made. TRBV1 counts as a pseudogene. This CDR3 region has 16 residues. CDR3 nucleotides: TGCACCAGCAGCCAAAGGACTAGCGGGAGGGCAGATACGCAGTATTTT. Translating gives CTSSQRTSGRADTQYF.

The chain couples TRBV2 to TRBJ1-5; D is unclear. The V and J ends lost 2 bases and 1 base respectively, with 3 bases between them. Germline V CDR1 and CDR2: SNHLY, FYNNEI. This CDR3 comprises 13 residues. CDR3 DNA sequence: TGTGCCAGCAGTGAACAGAGCAATCAGCCCCAGCATTTT. Protein product: CASSEQSNQPQHF. Combining the CDR3 with reference TRBV2 and TRBJ1-5 gives the whole variable domain EPEVTQTPSHQVTQMGQEVILRCVPISNHLYFYWYRQILGQKVEFLVSFYNNEISEKSEIFDDQFSVERPDGSNFTLKIRSTKLEDSAMYFCASSEQSNQPQHFGDGTRLSIL.

The chain is built from TRBV19 and TRBJ2-7; maybe TRBD1 (5 bases). Germline values: CDR1 LNHDA, CDR2 SQIVND (reference sequence). V lost 3 bases and J lost 0, with 9 bases in between. CDR3 length: 14 residues. CDR3 sequence: CASSIGHDSYEQYF. CDR3 coding DNA: TGTGCCAGTAGTATCGGACACGACTCCTACGAGCAGTACTTC. The variable domain in full, completed from reference TRBV19 and TRBJ2-7, reads DGGITQSPKYLFRKEGQNVTLSCEQNLNHDAMYWYRQDPGQGLRLIYYSQIVNDFQKGDIAEGYSVSREKKESFPLTVTSAQKNPTAFYLCASSIGHDSYEQYFGPGTRLTVT.

J is TRBJ2-1 and V is TRBV9; the D call may be TRBD1 or TRBD2 (5 bases each). This CDR3 has 15 amino acids. Germline V gene data show CDR1 as SGDLS and CDR2 as YYNGEE. V was cut by 7 bases and J by 2 bases, with 16 bases left in between. In nucleotides, the CDR3 is TGTGCCAGCCACTCCCGGGGCCTGACCTACAATGAGCAGTTCTTC. This sequence encodes CASHSRGLTYNEQFF.

The rearrangement joins TRBV5-1 to TRBJ2-1; TRBD2 matches 10 bases. Losses at the gene ends were 0 bases for V and 8 bases for J; bases not matched to a gene: 5. Germline V gene data show CDR1 as SGHRS and CDR2 as YFSETQ. The CDR3 has 15 amino acids. As DNA, the CDR3 is TGCGCCAGCAGCTTGGCCTCTAGCGGGAGACATGAGCAGTTCTTC. The encoded protein is CASSLASSGRHEQFF.

Here the CDR3 reads CASSLTGEGNEKLFF. The CDR3 nucleotides read TGTGCCAGCAGCCTAACAGGGGAGGGTAATGAAAAACTGTTTTTT. This chain links TRBV7-9 with TRBJ1-4; TRBD1 agrees at 7 bases. The germline CDR1 and CDR2 sequences are SEHNR and FQNEAQ (reference sequence). The CDR3 length is 15 residues. V lost 5 bases and J lost 4; bases outside the gene matches: 7.

A note on this clone: The sample has other DNA sequences that encode this CDR3 too. CDR3 amino acids: CASSSGQGEDEQYF. DNA of the CDR3: TGCGCCAGCAGCTCGGGACAGGGGGAGGACGAGCAGTACTTC. The chain couples TRBV5-1 to TRBJ2-7; 11 bases are shared with TRBD1. Germline CDR1 reads SGHRS; CDR2 reads YFSETQ. The length of the CDR3 is 14 residues. The ends lost 3 bases at V and 5 bases at J; junction bases unmatched: 4. Complete variable domain (other parts from reference TRBV5-1 and TRBJ2-7): KAGVTQTPRYLIKTRGQQVTLSCSPISGHRSVSWYQQTPGQGLQFLFEYFSETQRNKGNFPGRFSGRQFSNSRSEMNVSTLELGDSALYLCASSSGQGEDEQYFGPGTRLTVT.

The chain employs TRBV5-5 and TRBJ1-5; 8 positions agree with TRBD1. Per germline, CDR1 SGHKS and CDR2 YYEKEE (reference sequence). V gave up 1 base and J gave up 10 bases; unmatched junction bases: 10. The CDR3 is 15 amino acids. This CDR3 reads CASSLTGQGWVPQHF. The CDR3 coding sequence is TGTGCCAGCAGCTTGACCGGACAGGGTTGGGTTCCCCAGCATTTT. Based on the CDR3 plus reference TRBV5-5 and TRBJ1-5, the full variable domain is DAGVTQSPTHLIKTRGQQVTLRCSPISGHKSVSWYQQVLGQGPQFIFQYYEKEERGRGNFPDRFSARQFPNYSSELNVNALLLGDSALYLCASSLTGQGWVPQHFGDGTRLSIL.

This clone has a handful of counts. The J gene is TRBJ1-1, the V gene TRBV12-2; no check of the table's D call, TRBD1, against the DNA was made. TRBV12-2 is termed a pseudogene. The CDR3 length is 12 residues. In nucleotides, the CDR3 is TGTAAGAGTTGGGACATGAACACTGAAGCTTTCTTT. Translating it yields CKSWDMNTEAFF.

For this clone: Other DNA sequences of this sample code for an identical CDR3. V usage is TRBV19 and J usage is TRBJ2-1; 11 bases agree with TRBD1. The V gene end was trimmed by 1 base and the J gene end by 4 bases; junction bases not matched to a gene: 6. This CDR3 is built from 17 residues. CDR1 LNHDA and CDR2 SQIVND come from the germline V gene (reference sequence). The CDR3 bases are TGTGCCAGTAGTATAGCCACCGGGACAGGGGGTTACAATGAGCAGTTCTTC. It codes for CASSIATGTGGYNEQFF.

As for this clone: This same CDR3 is encoded by further DNA sequences in the sample. The chain has TRBV28 and TRBJ1-5; 11 bases match TRBD1. The CDR3 has 14 residues. CDR1 is MDHEN, CDR2 SYDVKM, per germline. Trimming cost V 5 bases and J 7 bases; bases outside gene matches: 4. CDR3 region: CASSTGQGGQPQHF. DNA for the CDR3: TGTGCCAGCAGTACGGGACAGGGGGGACAGCCCCAGCATTTT.